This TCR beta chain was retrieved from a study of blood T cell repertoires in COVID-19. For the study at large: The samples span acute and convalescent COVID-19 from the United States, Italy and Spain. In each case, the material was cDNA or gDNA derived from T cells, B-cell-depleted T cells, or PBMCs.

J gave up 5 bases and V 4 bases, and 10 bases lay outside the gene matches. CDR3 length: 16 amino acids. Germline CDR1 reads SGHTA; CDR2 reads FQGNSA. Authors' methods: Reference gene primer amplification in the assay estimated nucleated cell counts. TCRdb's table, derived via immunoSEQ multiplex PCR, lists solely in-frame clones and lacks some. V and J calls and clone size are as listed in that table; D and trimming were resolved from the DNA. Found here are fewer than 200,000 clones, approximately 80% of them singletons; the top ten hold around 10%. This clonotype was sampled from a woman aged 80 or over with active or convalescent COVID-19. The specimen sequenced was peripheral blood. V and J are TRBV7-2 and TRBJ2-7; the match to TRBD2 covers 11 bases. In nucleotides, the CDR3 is TGTGCCAGCAGCTCCAATCTACTAGCGGGGGACAACGAGCAGTACTTC. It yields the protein CASSSNLLAGDNEQYF.